The clone carrying this T cell receptor (beta chain) was found a few times. Its matching antigen is unknown. Clones were sequenced by immunoSEQ multiplex PCR, and TCRdb holds only the in-frame ones, with some missing. The sample lists 200,000 or so clones, 85% to 90% occurring once. Germline CDR1 and CDR2: MNHEY and SMNVEV (reference sequence). The J segment lost 0 bases and the V segment lost 3 bases, leaving 8 bases of the junction unmatched. The CDR3 covers 17 residues. The sample originates from a study of T cell responses to AZD1222 COVID-19 vaccine. Study information: Whether given at about 4 or about 12 weeks, second doses were pooled. The study, taken as a whole, reports: Females outnumbered males among donors, who were mostly white British; clonal diversity was possibly underestimated. Across spike, vaccine-associated CD4 TCRs were found, dominant at 160-218 and 743-854. The reported proportion of spike-specific TCRs targeting unmutated variant regions was nearly half.

V is TRBV27 and J is TRBJ1-2; 9 bases align to TRBD1. The clonotype comes from an adult in good health. This sample comprised peripheral blood, obtained on day 0 of AZD1222 vaccination. In DNA form, the CDR3 reads TGTGCCAGCAGTTTCGGTTACAGGGGGCTTGCTAACTATGGCTACACCTTC. Encoded protein: CASSFGYRGLANYGYTF.